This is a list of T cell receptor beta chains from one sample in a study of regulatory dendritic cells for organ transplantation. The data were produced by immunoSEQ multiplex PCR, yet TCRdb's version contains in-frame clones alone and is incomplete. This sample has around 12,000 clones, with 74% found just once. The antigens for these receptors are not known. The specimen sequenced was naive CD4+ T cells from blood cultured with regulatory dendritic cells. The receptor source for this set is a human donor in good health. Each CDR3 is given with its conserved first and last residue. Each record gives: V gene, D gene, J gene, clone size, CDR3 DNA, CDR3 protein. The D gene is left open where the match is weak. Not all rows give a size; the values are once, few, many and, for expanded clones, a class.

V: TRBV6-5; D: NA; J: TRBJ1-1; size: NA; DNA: TGTGCCAGCCGGGAACAGGGAGAGACTGAAGCTTTCTTT; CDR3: CASREQGETEAFF
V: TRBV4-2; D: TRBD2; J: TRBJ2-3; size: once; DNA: TGTGCCAGCAGCCCATCGACTAGCGGGGTCGCAGATACGCAGTATTTT; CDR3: CASSPSTSGVADTQYF
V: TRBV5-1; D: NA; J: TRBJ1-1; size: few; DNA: TGCGCCAGCCGGACAGTGAACACTGAAGCTTTCTTT; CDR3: CASRTVNTEAFF
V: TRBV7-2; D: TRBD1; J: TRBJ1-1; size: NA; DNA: TGTGCCAGCAGCTCCGCGGGACAGGGGCTGACTGAAGCTTTCTTT; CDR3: CASSSAGQGLTEAFF
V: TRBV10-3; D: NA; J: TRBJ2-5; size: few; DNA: TGTGCCATCAAAACGGAAGAGACCCAGTACTTC; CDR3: CAIKTEETQYF
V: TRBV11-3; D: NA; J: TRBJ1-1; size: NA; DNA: TGTGCCAGCAGCTTATCAGGGGTCATCAACACTGAAGCTTTCTTT; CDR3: CASSLSGVINTEAFF
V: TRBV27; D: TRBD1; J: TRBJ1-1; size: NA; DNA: TGTGCCAGCAACCTCGACAGGGGCTTAGGTGAAGCTTTCTTT; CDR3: CASNLDRGLGEAFF
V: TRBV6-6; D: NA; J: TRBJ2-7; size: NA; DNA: TGTGCCAGCAGCCTCGGGGTCAGGGGTGAGCAGTACTTC; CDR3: CASSLGVRGEQYF
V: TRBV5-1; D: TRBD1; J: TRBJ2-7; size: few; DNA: TGCGCCAGCAGCTTGGAATTAGGGACAGGGGTCTACGAGCAGTACTTC; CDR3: CASSLELGTGVYEQYF
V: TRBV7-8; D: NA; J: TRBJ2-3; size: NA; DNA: TGTGCCAGCAGCTTAGCTCAGACAGATACGCAGTATTTT; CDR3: CASSLAQTDTQYF
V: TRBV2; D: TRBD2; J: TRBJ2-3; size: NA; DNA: TGTGCCAGCAGTGAAGGTAGCGGGGGGGCAGGCACGCAGTATTTT; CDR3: CASSEGSGGAGTQYF
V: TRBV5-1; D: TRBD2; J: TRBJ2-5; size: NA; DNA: TGCGCCAGCAGCTTGGGGACTAGCGGGATCCAAGAGACCCAGTACTTC; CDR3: CASSLGTSGIQETQYF
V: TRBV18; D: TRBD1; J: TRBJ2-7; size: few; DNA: TGTGCCAGCTCAAGGGACAGGGGTGGAGAGCAGTACTTC; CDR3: CASSRDRGGEQYF
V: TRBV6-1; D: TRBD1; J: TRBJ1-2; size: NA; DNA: TGTGCCAGCAGTCGGACAGGCCTTTATGGCTACACCTTC; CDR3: CASSRTGLYGYTF
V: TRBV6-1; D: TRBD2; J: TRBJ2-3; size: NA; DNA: TGTGCCAGCAGTGAACGCGGGGGGAGCACAGATACGCAGTATTTT; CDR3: CASSERGGSTDTQYF
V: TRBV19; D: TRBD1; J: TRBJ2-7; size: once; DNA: TGTGCCAGTAGTGGACAGGGAAGTAACGAGCAGTACTTC; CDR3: CASSGQGSNEQYF
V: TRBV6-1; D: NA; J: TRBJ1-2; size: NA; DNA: TGTGCCAGCAGCGATTTATCGGGGAACTATGGCTACACCTTC; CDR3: CASSDLSGNYGYTF